Sequencing of this T cell receptor beta chain was carried out in a study of blood T cell repertoires in COVID-19. Trimming removed 0 bases at V and 2 bases at J, with 13 bases between. Germline V gene sequence: CDR1 MNHEY, CDR2 SVGAGI. The CDR3 runs to 16 residues. The assay was immunoSEQ multiplex PCR, and TCRdb's table has in-frame clones only and misses some. The sample consists of more than 200,000 clones, 80% to 90% of them appearing once. The J gene is TRBJ1-1, the V gene TRBV6-5; D gene uncertain. The sequenced sample was peripheral blood. The receptor's source is a man younger than 45 with active or convalescent COVID-19. CDR3 amino acids: CASSYSLGRSNTEAFF. The CDR3 DNA reads as TGTGCCAGCAGTTACTCCCTTGGCAGGTCAAACACTGAAGCTTTCTTT.